This T cell receptor beta chain stems from a study of post-analysis software for immune sequencing data (dated by TCRdb to about 2015). Regarding the complete study: Disease courses on record covered relapsing-remitting, secondary progressive and progressive-relapsing multiple sclerosis, though some patients had no subtype annotation. The patient repertoires were compared against around 11 previously published healthy control repertoires obtained from donors aged roughly 6 to 25 years. A subset of samples was prepared in parallel using single-end sample barcoding, then pooled and co-amplified after Illumina adapter ligation.

The V end loses 3 bases and the J end loses 7 bases, and a stretch of 14 bases separates them. Looking up the germline V gene yields CDR1 SGHDT and CDR2 YYEEEE. The CDR3 starts with the cysteine, ends with the phenylalanine, and has 14 residues. Of the read, only the CDR3 DNA is kept; its 42 bases are in frame from base 1. To demonstrate the VDJtools post-analysis software, TCR beta repertoires were profiled from the peripheral blood of over ten young patients with multiple sclerosis. The patients with multiple sclerosis were children and adolescents between roughly 6 and 17 years of age. Preparation of the library involved PCR. Instrument used: Illumina HiSeq 2500. Unique molecular identifiers were incorporated into TCR beta cDNA libraries to reduce PCR and sequencing biases. Per 1 to 10 million input T cells, approximately 500,000 cDNA molecules were obtained, such that each molecule approximated one T cell. Patient libraries were prepared and sequenced with the same protocol used for the earlier healthy control dataset. Within a given batch, samples were prepared together, multiplexed and sequenced on the same HiSeq lane. Regarding the original processing steps: MIGEC handled the raw barcoded reads, throwing out single-read molecular identifier groups before consensus assembly and CDR3 extraction. Clonotype tables were post-analysed with VDJtools, and diversity was normalized by down-sampling all datasets to the smallest sample size. Repertoire overlap clustering matched CDR3 amino acid but not nucleotide sequences to correct batch-related cross-sample contamination. TCRdb reran the public reads through fastp at Q25 and MiXCR, keeping productive beta chains. Rows with one shared CDR3 protein collapse into an entry with the most common genes and DNA. Here the V and J calls rest on TCRdb's processing, not on the authors' analysis. The sample data list about 460,000 distinct CDR3 sequences, and nearly 45% of these were observed just once. Of the sample, about 12% is held by the ten largest clones.

On the study overall, not on this receptor specifically: The multiple sclerosis patient group was slightly younger than the control group. Direct clustering with F measure showed strong co-clustering of samples prepared in the same batch, prompting a batch-effect correction. Compared with controls, multiple sclerosis patients had significantly lower normalized Chao1 diversity, a finding suggesting substantial peripheral T-cell clonal expansion. Patients showed significantly higher frequencies than controls for about five TRBV segments, among them TRBV5-6, TRBV5-1 and TRBV20-1.

To note about this clonotype: Its target antigen remains unknown. Within one base of it there is no much larger clone, and no base qualities were kept.

Recombination connected TRBV5-6 to TRBJ1-5; perhaps TRBD1 is the D gene, with 6 bases matching. Sequencing input: blood. The origin of this receptor is a girl between 5 and 17 years old with multiple sclerosis. The CDR3 protein sequence reads: CASSSIGGVQPQHF. The DNA sequence is TGTGCCAGCAGCTCCATAGGGGGTGTACAGCCCCAGCATTTT.